The 17 T cell receptor beta chains given below trace back to one sample, sequenced in a study of radiation and T cells in renal cell carcinoma. Time point of the sample: blood 2 weeks post-SBRT. Treatment defined: 15 Gy SBRT to primary tumor, nephrectomy 4 weeks later. Profiling relied on immunoSEQ multiplex PCR, and the TCRdb table lists in-frame clones only, not all of them. The data show more than 95,000 clones, 81% seen once. Material: blood, obtained from a patient whose treatment included radiotherapy and nephrectomy. These receptors came from a man aged 50 to 59 with renal cell carcinoma.

The chain uses TRBV27 and TRBJ1-1, with 10 bases identical to TRBD1. The CDR3 runs to 16 residues. Germline values: CDR1 MNHEY, CDR2 SMNVEV (reference sequence). V was pared by 4 bases and J by 5 bases, with 10 bases of the junction left unmatched. The CDR3 DNA follows: TGTGCCAGCAGTTCCCGACAGGGGGCGTTTCAAACTGAAGCTTTCTTT. Its protein is CASSSRQGAFQTEAFF.

The chain couples TRBV29-1 to TRBJ2-2, with 7 bases lining up with TRBD1. There are 13 residues in the CDR3. Trimming removed 2 bases from V and 4 bases from J; junction bases left unmatched: 1. The germline gives CDR1 SQVTM, CDR2 ANQGSEA. The CDR3: CSVEPGGTGELFF. The CDR3 coding sequence is TGCAGCGTTGAACCAGGGGGCACCGGGGAGCTGTTTTTT.

Points on this clone: Other DNA sequences within the sample encode an identical CDR3. The V call is TRBV5-1, the J call TRBJ2-5; no clear D. The V and J ends lost 4 bases and 1 base respectively, with 11 bases between them. The germline V gene encodes CDR1 SGHRS and CDR2 YFSETQ. There are 14 residues in the CDR3. The CDR3, as DNA: TGCGCCAGCAGCCTGGGGTCCAGCCAAGAGACCCAGTACTTC. This gives the protein CASSLGSSQETQYF.

CDR3 loop: CASNLYSGREHEQYF. CDR3 DNA: TGTGCCAGCAACCTGTATAGCGGGAGGGAGCACGAGCAGTACTTC. The chain is built from TRBV2 and TRBJ2-7; 11 bases line up with TRBD2. V shed 7 bases, J shed 5 bases, and the junction held 10 bases outside the gene matches. The germline gives CDR1 SNHLY, CDR2 FYNNEI. This CDR3 comprises 15 residues.

J is TRBJ1-1 and V is TRBV5-1, with TRBD1 as a possible D gene (5 bases). In germline, CDR1 is SGHRS, CDR2 YFSETQ. V shed 2 bases and J shed 4 bases, with 12 bases lying between them. The CDR3 totals 14 residues. This chain's CDR3 is CASSFVQGGTEAFF. The CDR3 DNA sequence: TGCGCCAGCAGCTTTGTTCAGGGAGGCACTGAAGCTTTCTTT.

The V and J genes are TRBV6-5 and TRBJ2-1, with D maybe TRBD1 (6 bases). This CDR3 contains 11 residues. From germline, CDR1 is MNHEY and CDR2 SVGAGI. V dropped 6 bases and J dropped 7 bases, with 7 bases sitting between them. The CDR3 sequence: CASRQGNEQFF. The CDR3 DNA reads as TGTGCCAGCAGGCAGGGGAATGAGCAGTTCTTC.

The chain employs TRBV29-1 and TRBJ2-6, with D possibly TRBD1 on 6 matching bases. V was trimmed by 2 bases and J by 4 bases, leaving 9 bases between them. The germline CDR1 and CDR2 sequences are SQVTM and ANQGSEA. This CDR3 has 14 residues. The CDR3 is CSVETGYGANVLTF. The CDR3, as DNA: TGCAGCGTTGAAACAGGGTACGGGGCCAACGTCCTGACTTTC.

The chain recombines TRBV30 with TRBJ1-1; D gene uncertain. The germline CDR1 and CDR2 sequences are GTSNPN and SVGIG (reference sequence). CDR3 length: 16 amino acids. The ends were cut back, 3 bases at V and 0 bases at J, with 17 bases in the middle. Here the CDR3 reads CAWSRGGKLVNTEAFF. Written as DNA, the CDR3 is TGTGCCTGGAGCCGTGGAGGGAAACTCGTGAACACTGAAGCTTTCTTT. The variable domain in full, with the rest retrieved from reference TRBV30 and TRBJ1-1, is SQTIHQWPATLVQPVGSPLSLECTVEGTSNPNLYWYRQAAGRGLQLLFYSVGIGQISSEVPQNLSASRPQDRQFILSSKKLLLSDSGFYLCAWSRGGKLVNTEAFFGQGTRLTVV.

V is TRBV13 and J is TRBJ2-2; 9 nucleotides match TRBD2. Germline V CDR1 and CDR2: PRHDT, FYEKMQ (reference sequence). This CDR3 region has 15 residues. J gave up 6 bases and V 6 bases, and 8 bases lay outside the gene matches. CDR3 region: CASRGTSSFSGELFF. The CDR3 nucleotides are TGTGCCAGCAGAGGGACTAGCTCATTCTCCGGGGAGCTGTTTTTT.

The chain couples TRBV6-5 to TRBJ2-3; D unresolved. V lost 7 bases and J 2 bases, leaving 7 bases between the germline ends. The CDR3 is made up of 12 amino acids. Germline CDR1 and CDR2: MNHEY and SVGAGI. CDR3 bases: TGTGCCAGCAAGAGCCACACAGATACGCAGTATTTT. Translation gives CASKSHTDTQYF.

This rearrangement joins TRBV5-1 to TRBJ2-2, with TRBD2 as a possible D gene (5 bases). The CDR3 consists of 15 residues. V lost 5 bases and J lost 0, with 11 bases in between. Per the germline V gene, CDR1 is SGHRS and CDR2 is YFSETQ. The CDR3 region is CASSSGNANTGELFF. The CDR3 nucleotides read TGCGCCAGCAGTTCCGGGAACGCGAACACCGGGGAGCTGTTTTTT.

This clone showed up just a few times. The chain couples TRBV9 to TRBJ2-1, with TRBD2 matching over 9 bases. CDR1 and CDR2 (germline): SGDLS, YYNGEE. The junction had 5 bases not matched to a gene; V was cut back by 4 bases and J by 3 bases. The length of the CDR3 is 15 residues. In DNA form, the CDR3 reads TGTGCCAGCAGCCCCAGACTAGCGGACTACAATGAGCAGTTCTTC. Translating gives CASSPRLADYNEQFF.

The V call is TRBV25-1, the J call TRBJ2-3; the match to TRBD1 covers 10 bases. This CDR3 has 15 amino acids. J was trimmed by 7 bases and V by 4 bases; bases with no gene match: 8. CDR1 is MGHDK and CDR2 is SYGVNS in the germline V gene. As DNA, the CDR3 is TGTGCCAGCAGTGCGGGACAGGGGCCGTCTAATACGCAGTATTTT. Its protein is CASSAGQGPSNTQYF.

This chain connects TRBV5-1 to TRBJ2-1; 7 bases are a match to TRBD2. The length of the CDR3 is 16 residues. V lost 0 bases to trimming and J lost 5 bases; unmatched junction nucleotides: 8. Germline CDR1 and CDR2: SGHRS and YFSETQ. The CDR3 DNA reads TGCGCCAGCAGCTTGGCTCAACTAGCGCGGAACAATGAGCAGTTCTTC. This translates into CASSLAQLARNNEQFF.

The V gene is TRBV9, the J gene TRBJ1-1; 8 positions match TRBD1. The CDR3 runs 15 residues. CDR1 is SGDLS, CDR2 YYNGEE, per germline. Trimming cost V 4 bases and J 4 bases; bases outside gene matches: 9. The CDR3 DNA sequence: TGTGCCAGCAGCCCCGAGGACAGGGAAGTCACTGAAGCTTTCTTT. Translating it yields CASSPEDREVTEAFF.

The chain employs TRBV19 and TRBJ1-5; TRBD1 aligns across 7 bases. J was trimmed by 2 bases and V by 2 bases; bases with no gene match: 3. This CDR3 has 15 residues. The germline gives CDR1 LNHDA, CDR2 SQIVND (reference sequence). The CDR3 spells CASSIITGGNQPQHF. In nucleotides, the CDR3 is TGTGCCAGTAGTATAATTACAGGGGGCAATCAGCCCCAGCATTTT.

V and J are TRBV4-1 and TRBJ2-7, with TRBD2 matching 7 bases. CDR1 is MGHRA, CDR2 YSYEKL, per germline. The CDR3 contains 16 residues. The V gene end was trimmed by 0 bases and the J gene end by 9 bases; junction bases not matched to a gene: 14. CDR3 sequence (DNA): TGCGCCAGCAGCCAAGATAGTAGCGGGTTGGGGATTGGGCAGTACTTC. It codes for CASSQDSSGLGIGQYF.